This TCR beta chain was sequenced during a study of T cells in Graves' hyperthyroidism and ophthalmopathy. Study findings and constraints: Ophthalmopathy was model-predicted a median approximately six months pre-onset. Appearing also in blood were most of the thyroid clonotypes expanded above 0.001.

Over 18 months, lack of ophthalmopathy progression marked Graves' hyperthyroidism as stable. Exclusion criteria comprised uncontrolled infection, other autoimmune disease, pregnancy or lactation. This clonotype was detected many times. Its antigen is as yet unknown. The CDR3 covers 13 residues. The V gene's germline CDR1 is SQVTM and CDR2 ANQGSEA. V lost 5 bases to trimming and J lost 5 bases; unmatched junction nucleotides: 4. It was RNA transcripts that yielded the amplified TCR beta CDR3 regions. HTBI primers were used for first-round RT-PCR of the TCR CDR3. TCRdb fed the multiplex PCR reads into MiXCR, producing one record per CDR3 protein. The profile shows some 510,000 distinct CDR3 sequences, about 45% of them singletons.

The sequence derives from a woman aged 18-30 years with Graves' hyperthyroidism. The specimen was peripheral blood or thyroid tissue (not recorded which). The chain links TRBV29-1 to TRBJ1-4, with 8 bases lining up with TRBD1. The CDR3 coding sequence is TGCAGCGTTATGACAGGGGAGAATGAAAAACTGTTTTTT. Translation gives CSVMTGENEKLFF. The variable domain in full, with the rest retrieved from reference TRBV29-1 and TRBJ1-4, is SAVISQKPSRDICQRGTSLTIQCQVDSQVTMMFWYRQQPGQSLTLIATANQGSEATYESGFVIDKFPISRPNLTFSTLTVSNMSPEDSSIYLCSVMTGENEKLFFGSGTQLSVL.